This TCR beta chain appears in the sequencing data of a study of T cell repertoires in cytomegalovirus infection. For the study at large: As its CMV epitopes, the study selected recently identified HLA-C-restricted and well-studied HLA-B-restricted targets.

Findings and limits, study-wide: HLA-C-restricted CMV-specific TCR beta clonotypes were dominant in the ex vivo response. The cumulative frequency of public TCR beta families distinguished individuals who carried CMV together with the relevant HLA.

TCRdb analysed the reads with MiXCR anew, one entry per CDR3 protein. The table lists 230,000 or so distinct CDR3 sequences, around two fifths of them singletons, with approximately 60% in the top ten. This clonotype was seen a few times. The antigen is undetermined. Trimming left V 4 bases short and J 5 bases short, with 7 bases between. Germline V gives CDR1 SGHKS, CDR2 YYEKEE (reference sequence). The length of the CDR3 is 12 residues. This receptor was identified in a human donor in good health (CMV status not recorded). Some clones in this sample may be carry-over from other donors' samples. The chain recombines TRBV5-5 with TRBJ2-4; D possibly corresponds to TRBD2 (5 bases). This specimen was CD8+ T cells from cultured PBMCs, taken from culture after CMV antigen stimulation. The CDR3 DNA is TGTGCCAGCAGCCTGAGGGAAAACATTCAGTACTTC. Protein: CASSLRENIQYF.